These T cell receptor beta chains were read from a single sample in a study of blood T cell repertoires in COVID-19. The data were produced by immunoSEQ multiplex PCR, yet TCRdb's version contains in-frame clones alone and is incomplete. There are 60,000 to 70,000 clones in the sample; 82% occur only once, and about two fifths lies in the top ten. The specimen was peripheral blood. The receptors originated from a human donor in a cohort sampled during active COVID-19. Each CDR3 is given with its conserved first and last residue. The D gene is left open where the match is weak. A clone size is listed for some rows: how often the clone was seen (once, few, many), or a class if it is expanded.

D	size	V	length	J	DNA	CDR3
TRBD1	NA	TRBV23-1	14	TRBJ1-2	TGCGCCAGCAGTGTTGACAGGGAAGGCTATGGCTACACCTTC	CASSVDREGYGYTF
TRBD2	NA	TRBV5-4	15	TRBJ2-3	TGTGCCAGCAGTGGGGAGGGGTGGGGCACAGATACGCAGTATTTT	CASSGEGWGTDTQYF
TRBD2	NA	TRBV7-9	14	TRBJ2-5	TGTGCCAGCAGCTACGGACTAGCTGCAGAGACCCAGTACTTC	CASSYGLAAETQYF
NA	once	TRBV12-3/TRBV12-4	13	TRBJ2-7	TGTGCCAGCAGTCGGTCCGATTCCTACGAGCAGTACTTC	CASSRSDSYEQYF
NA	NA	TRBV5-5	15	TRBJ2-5	TGTGCCAGCAGCTTTTCTCCCGGACAATGGGAGACCCAGTACTTC	CASSFSPGQWETQYF
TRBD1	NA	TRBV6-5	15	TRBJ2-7	TGTGCCAGCACTCGGACCGGGACAGGGGCCTACGAGCAGTACTTC	CASTRTGTGAYEQYF
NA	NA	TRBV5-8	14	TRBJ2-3	TGTGCCAGCAGCTTTGGGACTAGCACAGATACGCAGTATTTT	CASSFGTSTDTQYF
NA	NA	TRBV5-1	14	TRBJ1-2	TGCGCCAGCAGCCCGGGTCAGGGTGGCTATGGCTACACCTTC	CASSPGQGGYGYTF
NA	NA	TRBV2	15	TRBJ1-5	TGTGCCAGCAAAGAATCGGGACTGTTGATGGGGCCCCAGCATTTT	CASKESGLLMGPQHF
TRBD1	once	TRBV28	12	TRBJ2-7	TGTGCCAGCAGTCGGACAGGGAGCGAGCAGTACTTC	CASSRTGSEQYF
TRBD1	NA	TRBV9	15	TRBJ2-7	TGTGCCAGCAGCGCCTCCGGGACAGGGAGCTACGAGCAGTACTTC	CASSASGTGSYEQYF
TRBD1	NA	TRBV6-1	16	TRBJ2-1	TGTGCCAGCAGTGAAGTGGGGGACAGGCCACTCAATGAGCAGTTCTTC	CASSEVGDRPLNEQFF